These 32 T cell receptor beta chains share one sample of origin, sequenced in a study of radiotherapy plus CTLA-4 blockade in lung cancer. Clones were sequenced by immunoSEQ multiplex PCR, and TCRdb holds only the in-frame ones, with some missing. The table has tens of thousands of clones, around 79% seen once. The material sequenced was peripheral blood, taken from a patient treated with radiotherapy plus ipilimumab. These TCRs come from a human donor with non-small cell lung cancer who had stable disease on radiotherapy plus ipilimumab.

The chain recombines TRBV30 with TRBJ1-2; D gene uncertain. The V gene lost 1 base and the J gene lost 3 bases, with 18 bases spanning the gap. Germline CDR1 and CDR2: GTSNPN and SVGIG (reference sequence). There are 16 residues in the CDR3. CDR3 nucleotide sequence: TGTGCCTGGAGTGGAGTTAGGCCCCCATTATACTATGGCTACACCTTC. It is translated as CAWSGVRPPLYYGYTF.

The rearrangement joins TRBV7-2 to TRBJ2-3, with TRBD2 matching over 12 bases. V gave up 5 bases and J gave up 2 bases; unmatched junction bases: 5. The CDR3 covers 16 residues. Germline assignment: CDR1 SGHTA and CDR2 FQGNSA. The CDR3 here is CASSPWTSGTTDTQYF. The CDR3 nucleotides read TGTGCCAGCAGCCCATGGACTAGCGGGACCACAGATACGCAGTATTTT.

The chain couples TRBV28 to TRBJ1-2; D remains unclear. The CDR3 extends over 14 amino acids. The germline V gene has CDR1 MDHEN and CDR2 SYDVKM. Trimming removed 5 bases from V and 0 bases from J, with 10 bases in between. In DNA form, the CDR3 reads TGTGCCAGCAGTCAGACGAATCCTAACTATGGCTACACCTTC. Translation gives CASSQTNPNYGYTF.

The chain recombines TRBV9 with TRBJ2-2, with TRBD1 matching over 7 bases. Germline loops: CDR1 SGDLS, CDR2 YYNGEE. V lost 4 bases and J lost 8; bases outside the gene matches: 14. The CDR3 covers 16 residues. CDR3 amino acids: CASSPTPGTVDGELFF. The CDR3 DNA reads as TGTGCCAGCAGCCCCACGCCGGGGACAGTCGATGGGGAGCTGTTTTTT.

The chain has TRBV29-1 and TRBJ2-1, with 7 bases lining up with TRBD2. Germline assignment: CDR1 SQVTM and CDR2 ANQGSEA. The CDR3 totals 14 residues. Unmatched junction bases numbered 5, after V lost 4 bases and J lost 2 bases. The CDR3 protein is CSVVGGFPYNEQFF. As DNA, the CDR3 is TGCAGCGTTGTGGGAGGGTTCCCCTACAATGAGCAGTTCTTC.

The V call is TRBV5-1, the J call TRBJ2-3; TRBD1 might be the D (7 bases). The CDR3 totals 14 residues. CDR1 SGHRS and CDR2 YFSETQ come from the germline V gene. The V end lost 0 bases, the J end lost 5 bases, and 10 bases lay between the germline ends. In nucleotides, the CDR3 is TGCGCCAGCAGCTTGGGACAGGGAGGAGATACGCAGTATTTT. Translating it yields CASSLGQGGDTQYF.

The V and J genes are TRBV7-3 and TRBJ1-2, with unresolved D. Germline V gene lookup returns CDR1 SGHTA and CDR2 FQGTGA. Trimming removed 0 bases at V and 4 bases at J, with 15 bases between. This CDR3 region has 16 residues. The CDR3 is CASSLTGGVSGYGYTF. In nucleotides, the CDR3 is TGTGCCAGCAGCTTAACTGGTGGCGTCTCCGGCTATGGCTACACCTTC.

This CDR3 is CASSQDTPDTQYF. CDR3 nucleotide sequence: TGCGCCAGCAGCCAAGATACCCCAGATACGCAGTATTTT. V usage is TRBV4-1 and J usage is TRBJ2-3; D uncertain. Trimming removed 0 bases from V and 4 bases from J, with 5 bases in between. Per germline, CDR1 MGHRA and CDR2 YSYEKL. The CDR3 spans 13 residues.

This chain's CDR3 is CASSLEGMDNSPLHF. DNA of the CDR3: TGTGCCAGCAGCTTAGAAGGGATGGATAATTCACCCCTCCACTTT. The chain carries TRBV7-2 and TRBJ1-6; unclear D gene. Germline V CDR1 and CDR2: SGHTA, FQGNSA. Trimming removed 1 base from V and 5 bases from J, with 9 bases in between. The CDR3 is 15 residues long.

The chain recombines TRBV2 with TRBJ1-4; 8 bases are a match to TRBD1. CDR1 SNHLY and CDR2 FYNNEI come from the germline V gene. The CDR3 is made up of 15 amino acids. The V segment lost 7 bases and the J segment 5 bases; nucleotides outside the gene matches: 9. The CDR3 spells CASKYGQGRNEKLFF. CDR3 bases: TGTGCCAGCAAGTACGGACAGGGCCGCAATGAAAAACTGTTTTTT.

V usage is TRBV5-1 and J usage is TRBJ2-6, with D perhaps matching TRBD2 (5 bases). The length of the CDR3 is 18 residues. Germline CDR1 and CDR2: SGHRS and YFSETQ. Trimming pared 0 bases from V and 1 base from J, leaving 14 bases between. As DNA, the CDR3 is TGCGCCAGCAGCTTGGATCGGGGTGGCCCTTCTGGGGCCAACGTCCTGACTTTC. This codes for CASSLDRGGPSGANVLTF. The whole variable domain, filled in from reference TRBV5-1 and TRBJ2-6, reads KAGVTQTPRYLIKTRGQQVTLSCSPISGHRSVSWYQQTPGQGLQFLFEYFSETQRNKGNFPGRFSGRQFSNSRSEMNVSTLELGDSALYLCASSLDRGGPSGANVLTFGAGSRLTVL.

This rearrangement joins TRBV14 to TRBJ2-3; TRBD2 is a possible D gene (7 bases). The CDR3 has 16 residues. From germline, CDR1 is SGHDN and CDR2 FVKESK. Trimming removed 2 bases from V and 0 bases from J, with 12 bases in between. The CDR3 here is CASSQKRGGSTDTQYF. The CDR3 DNA reads TGTGCCAGCAGCCAAAAAAGGGGGGGAAGCACAGATACGCAGTATTTT.

J is TRBJ1-2 and V is TRBV12-5; D possibly corresponds to TRBD1 (6 bases). The ends were cut back, 0 bases at V and 7 bases at J, with 15 bases in the middle. Germline V lookup: CDR1 LGHNT, CDR2 FRNRAP. The CDR3 extends over 15 amino acids. CDR3 DNA: TGTGCTAGTGGTTTGGTACGCCAGGGGAAGGCTGGCTACACCTTC. The encoded protein is CASGLVRQGKAGYTF.

This chain connects TRBV5-1 to TRBJ1-5, with D hard to call. In germline, CDR1 is SGHRS, CDR2 YFSETQ. CDR3 length equals 15 residues. Trimming removed 0 bases at V and 6 bases at J, with 13 bases between. CDR3 coding DNA: TGCGCCAGCAGCTTGGTCCCGGGAGATGGTCAGCCCCAGCATTTT. It specifies CASSLVPGDGQPQHF.

The count of this clone is one. The chain combines TRBV19 with TRBJ2-2; the match to TRBD2 covers 15 bases. The CDR3 is 18 residues long. V lost 5 bases and J lost 6; bases outside the gene matches: 10. The germline gives CDR1 LNHDA, CDR2 SQIVND (reference sequence). The CDR3 loop is CASSSRTSGGATAGELFF. The CDR3 DNA reads as TGTGCCAGTAGTTCCCGGACTAGCGGGGGGGCGACCGCCGGGGAGCTGTTTTTT.

The V and J genes are TRBV19 and TRBJ2-1; 7 nucleotides align to TRBD1. This CDR3 spans 14 amino acids. The V gene's germline CDR1 is LNHDA and CDR2 SQIVND (reference sequence). Losses at the gene ends were 3 bases for V and 5 bases for J; bases not matched to a gene: 4. The DNA of the CDR3 is TGTGCCAGTAGTATGACAGGGACAGACAATGAGCAGTTCTTC. Translation: CASSMTGTDNEQFF.

This rearrangement joins TRBV5-5 to TRBJ2-2; D gene unclear. Trimming removed 2 bases at V and 2 bases at J, with 4 bases between. This CDR3 is 13 amino acids long. Germline V gene sequence: CDR1 SGHKS, CDR2 YYEKEE (reference sequence). CDR3: CASSLTNTGELFF. CDR3 bases: TGTGCCAGCAGCTTAACAAACACCGGGGAGCTGTTTTTT.

The rearrangement links TRBV5-6 to TRBJ1-5, with D unclear. CDR3 size: 13 residues. Trimming removed 0 bases from V and 9 bases from J, with 10 bases in between. CDR1 and CDR2 (germline): SGHDT, YYEEEE. DNA for the CDR3: TGTGCCAGCAGCTTGGAACCGGCTTGGCCCCAGCATTTT. Translating it yields CASSLEPAWPQHF.

As DNA, the CDR3 is TGTGCCAGCAGCCCGGGGACTAGCGGGGGGCCTGGGAATGAGCAGTTCTTC. Translating gives CASSPGTSGGPGNEQFF. The chain couples TRBV7-3 to TRBJ2-1, with 15 bases that match TRBD2. V trimming: 5 bases; J trimming: 7 bases; junction bases outside the gene matches: 9. The CDR3 sequence is 17 residues long. Germline CDR1 and CDR2: SGHTA and FQGTGA.

The rearrangement links TRBV18 to TRBJ1-6, with D possibly TRBD1 on 5 matching bases. Germline V CDR1 and CDR2: KGHSH, LQKENI. The ends were cut back, 2 bases at V and 10 bases at J, with 9 bases in the middle. The CDR3 contains 13 residues. The CDR3 sequence: CASSPGGESPLHF. The CDR3 nucleotides are TGTGCCAGCTCACCAGGGGGGGAATCACCCCTCCACTTT.

The rearrangement links TRBV19 to TRBJ1-1; D is undetermined. The germline V gene encodes CDR1 LNHDA and CDR2 SQIVND (reference sequence). The germline V and J ends were trimmed by 5 bases and 2 bases, with 12 bases remaining between them. There are 14 residues in the CDR3. The CDR3 coding sequence is TGTGCCAGTAGTCTCTCCACAGTAAACACTGAAGCTTTCTTT. It yields the protein CASSLSTVNTEAFF. Full variable domain (missing parts from reference TRBV19 and TRBJ1-1): DGGITQSPKYLFRKEGQNVTLSCEQNLNHDAMYWYRQDPGQGLRLIYYSQIVNDFQKGDIAEGYSVSREKKESFPLTVTSAQKNPTAFYLCASSLSTVNTEAFFGQGTRLTVV.

This chain joins TRBV9 and TRBJ2-3, with TRBD2 identical over 8 bases. Germline CDR1 SGDLS, CDR2 YYNGEE. The CDR3 has 15 amino acids. J was trimmed by 2 bases and V by 4 bases; bases with no gene match: 6. The CDR3 sequence is CASSYSGVYTDTQYF. CDR3 bases: TGTGCCAGCAGCTATAGCGGGGTCTACACAGATACGCAGTATTTT. Using reference TRBV9 and TRBJ2-3 for the parts outside the CDR3, the full variable domain is DSGVTQTPKHLITATGQRVTLRCSPRSGDLSVYWYQQSLDQGLQFLIQYYNGEERAKGNILERFSAQQFPDLHSELNLSSLELGDSALYFCASSYSGVYTDTQYFGPGTRLTVL.

This clone has a handful of counts. This chain connects TRBV6-1 to TRBJ1-1; D is perhaps TRBD1 (6 bases). The CDR3 runs to 13 residues. Trimming left V 7 bases short and J 4 bases short, with 13 bases between. CDR1 is MNHNS and CDR2 is SASEGT in the germline V gene. The CDR3 region is CASMIGGGTEAFF. DNA for the CDR3: TGTGCCAGCATGATAGGGGGTGGCACTGAAGCTTTCTTT.

The chain uses TRBV9 and TRBJ1-4, with TRBD1 identical over 7 bases. Germline-derived CDR1 and CDR2 are SGDLS and YYNGEE. J lost 0 bases, V lost 4 bases, and 6 bases had no gene match. The CDR3 sequence is 16 residues long. The DNA for the CDR3 is TGTGCCAGCAGCCTTAGGGACAGTCCAACTAATGAAAAACTGTTTTTT. Protein: CASSLRDSPTNEKLFF.

V gene TRBV6-6 combines with J gene TRBJ2-3; perhaps TRBD1 as D (7 bases). This CDR3 has 12 residues. Germline values: CDR1 MNHNY, CDR2 SVGAGI (reference sequence). The germline V and J ends were trimmed by 7 bases and 7 bases, with 12 bases remaining between them. CDR3 in amino acids: CASTPGGYTQYF. The CDR3 nucleotides are TGTGCCAGCACCCCAGGGGGGTATACGCAGTATTTT.

The rearrangement links TRBV7-2 to TRBJ2-2; possible D gene TRBD1, 5 bases. The CDR3 spans 14 residues. V lost 6 bases and J lost 4, with 12 bases in between. Germline loops: CDR1 SGHTA, CDR2 FQGNSA. The CDR3 spells CASRDGASTGELFF. The DNA for the CDR3 is TGTGCCAGCAGAGATGGGGCCTCCACCGGGGAGCTGTTTTTT.

The chain uses TRBV6-1 and TRBJ1-6; D perhaps matches TRBD1 (5 bases). The V end lost 10 bases, the J end lost 4 bases, and 17 bases lay between the germline ends. CDR1 is MNHNS and CDR2 is SASEGT in the germline V gene. The CDR3 runs 15 residues. CDR3 in DNA: TGTGCCATTCCGGCGGACACGAGGTATAATTCACCCCTCCACTTT. This gives the protein CAIPADTRYNSPLHF.

This sequence joins TRBV20-1 and TRBJ2-5; D not resolved. Trimming pared 6 bases from V and 3 bases from J, leaving 5 bases between. The germline CDR1 and CDR2 sequences are DFQATT and SNEGSKA (reference sequence). This CDR3 region has 10 residues. The DNA of the CDR3 is TGCAGTGCCGGCGAAGAGACCCAGTACTTC. It is translated as CSAGEETQYF.

This clone is a singleton in its sample. The chain uses TRBV29-1 and TRBJ1-1; D not certain. Germline V lookup: CDR1 SQVTM, CDR2 ANQGSEA. Trimming removed 2 bases at V and 0 bases at J, with 7 bases between. CDR3 size: 13 residues. The CDR3 spells CSVEKGLNTEAFF. CDR3 DNA: TGCAGCGTTGAAAAGGGTTTGAACACTGAAGCTTTCTTT. Filled out from reference TRBV29-1 and TRBJ1-1, the complete variable domain reads SAVISQKPSRDICQRGTSLTIQCQVDSQVTMMFWYRQQPGQSLTLIATANQGSEATYESGFVIDKFPISRPNLTFSTLTVSNMSPEDSSIYLCSVEKGLNTEAFFGQGTRLTVV.

This chain uses TRBV6-6 with TRBJ2-1, with D unresolved. Germline V gene data show CDR1 as MNHNY and CDR2 as SVGAGI (reference sequence). The V and J ends lost 5 bases and 7 bases respectively, with 15 bases between them. The CDR3 extends over 14 amino acids. The CDR3 region is CASSLRDTVNEQFF. CDR3 bases: TGTGCCAGCAGTCTCCGAGATACGGTAAATGAGCAGTTCTTC.

V is TRBV6-1 and J is TRBJ1-2; 9 nucleotides agree with TRBD1. J gave up 4 bases and V 2 bases, and 14 bases lay outside the gene matches. CDR1 and CDR2 (germline): MNHNS, SASEGT. The CDR3 sequence is 18 residues long. The CDR3 region is CASSELTPGTGTFYGYTF. CDR3 sequence (DNA): TGTGCCAGCAGTGAACTCACACCCGGGACAGGGACCTTCTATGGCTACACCTTC.

This chain uses TRBV9 with TRBJ1-3; 7 bases align to TRBD1. J was trimmed by 0 bases and V by 2 bases; bases with no gene match: 8. Germline lookup yields CDR1 SGDLS and CDR2 YYNGEE. This CDR3 is 17 amino acids long. The CDR3 coding sequence is TGTGCCAGCAGCGTGGGTGGACAGGCTCTCTCTGGAAACACCATATATTTT. This sequence encodes CASSVGGQALSGNTIYF.